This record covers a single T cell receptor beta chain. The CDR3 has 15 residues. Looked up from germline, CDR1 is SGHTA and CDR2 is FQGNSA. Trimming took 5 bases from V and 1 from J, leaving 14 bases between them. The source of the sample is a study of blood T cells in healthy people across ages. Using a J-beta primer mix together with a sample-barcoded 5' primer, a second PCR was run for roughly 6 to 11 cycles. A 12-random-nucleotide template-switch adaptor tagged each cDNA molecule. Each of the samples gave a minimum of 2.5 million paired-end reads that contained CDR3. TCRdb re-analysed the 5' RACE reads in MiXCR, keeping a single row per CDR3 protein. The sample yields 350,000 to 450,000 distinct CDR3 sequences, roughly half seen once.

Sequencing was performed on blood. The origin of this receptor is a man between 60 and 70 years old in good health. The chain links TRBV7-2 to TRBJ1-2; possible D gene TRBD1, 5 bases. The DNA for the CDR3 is TGTGCCAGCAGCCTTTACAGGAGTCTTAACTATGGCTACACCTTC. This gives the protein CASSLYRSLNYGYTF. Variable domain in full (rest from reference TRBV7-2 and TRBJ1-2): GAGVSQSPSNKVTEKGKDVELRCDPISGHTALYWYRQSLGQGLEFLIYFQGNSAPDKSGLPSDRFSAERTGGSVSTLTIQRTQQEDSAVYLCASSLYRSLNYGYTFGSGTRLTVV.